This T cell receptor beta chain was recorded in a study of cytomegalovirus exposure and HLA in healthy donors. At the level of the study: Out of about 180 million T cells, an earlier analysis found roughly 100 million unique TCR beta sequences in total.

Germline lookup yields CDR1 SGHTA and CDR2 FQGNSA. Trimming took 3 bases from V and 0 from J, leaving 18 bases between them. The CDR3 is made up of 17 amino acids. This PCR relied on a set of 60 Vbeta primers and 13 Jbeta primers. Using immunoSEQ multiplex PCR, the repertoire was profiled, and TCRdb retains in-frame clones only, with some absent. The sample records over 45,000 clones, about 80% being singletons. This chain links TRBV7-2 with TRBJ2-7; TRBD2 is a possible D gene (5 bases). The sequenced material came from PBMCs. This receptor was identified in a man aged 25 to 45 in good health and CMV-seronegative. Here the CDR3 DNA reads TGTGCCAGCAGCTTTGGAGCCAGCGGAGTCCTCTCCTACGAGCAGTACTTC. Residues: CASSFGASGVLSYEQYF. Supplemented by reference TRBV7-2 and TRBJ2-7, the full variable domain reads GAGVSQSPSNKVTEKGKDVELRCDPISGHTALYWYRQSLGQGLEFLIYFQGNSAPDKSGLPSDRFSAERTGGSVSTLTIQRTQQEDSAVYLCASSFGASGVLSYEQYFGPGTRLTVT.